A single sample is the source of the 9 T cell receptor beta chains below, sequenced in a study of blood T cells in healthy people across ages. With a J-beta primer mix and a sample-barcoded 5' primer, a second PCR ran about 6 to 11 cycles. TCRdb processed the 5' RACE reads anew with MiXCR; each CDR3 protein has one entry. The table shows fewer than 1,200,000 distinct CDR3 sequences, with less than 25% occurring only once. This same sample was also part of a study on T cells of mothers and their children.

The specimen sequenced was blood. These receptors were obtained from a girl aged 2-10 years in good health.

This chain joins TRBV7-9 and TRBJ2-2, with D perhaps given as TRBD1 or TRBD2 (5 bases each). The CDR3 runs 15 residues. Germline V gene data show CDR1 as SEHNR and CDR2 as FQNEAQ (reference sequence). Trimming pared 1 base from V and 6 bases from J, leaving 12 bases between. The CDR3 bases are TGTGCCAGCAGCTTAGTGTCGGGGCGCGCCGGGGAGCTGTTTTTT. It is translated as CASSLVSGRAGELFF.

As to this clonotype: A junction end diverges from the germline sequence, so it may reflect a read error. This sequence joins TRBV9 and TRBJ2-3; D not resolved. The V gene's germline CDR1 is SGDLS and CDR2 YYNGEE. The CDR3 has 14 residues. CDR3 nucleotide sequence: TGTGCCAGCAGCGTCCTAGGCGGCACAGATACGCGGTATTTT. This sequence encodes CASSVLGGTDTRYF.

This chain links TRBV7-9 with TRBJ1-2; 7 bases match TRBD1. Trimming took 4 bases from V and 9 from J; bases not matched to a gene: 5. There are 12 residues in the CDR3. CDR1 and CDR2 from the germline V gene are SEHNR and FQNEAQ (reference sequence). CDR3 in amino acids: CASSSQGVSYTF. The CDR3, as DNA: TGTGCCAGCAGCTCCCAGGGGGTTAGCTACACCTTC.

The chain joins TRBV27 to TRBJ2-3; possibly TRBD1 or TRBD2 for D (5 bases each). The CDR3 is 17 amino acids. CDR1 is MNHEY and CDR2 is SMNVEV in the germline V gene (reference sequence). V lost 3 bases and J 4 bases, leaving 20 bases between the germline ends. In nucleotides, the CDR3 is TGTGCCAGCAGTTTGTATTTTGGGGGAGTAGATTCAGATACGCAGTATTTT. Protein sequence: CASSLYFGGVDSDTQYF.

The chain combines TRBV4-1 with TRBJ2-5; 12 positions match TRBD1. The CDR3 runs to 16 residues. V shed 0 bases, J shed 6 bases, and the junction held 5 bases outside the gene matches. Germline values: CDR1 MGHRA, CDR2 YSYEKL. CDR3 in DNA: TGCGCCAGCAGCCAAGACGGGACAGGGGGCATGCAGACCCAGTACTTC. Its protein product is CASSQDGTGGMQTQYF.

This clonotype has at least ten counts. The chain links TRBV7-3 to TRBJ1-2, with a possible D match to TRBD1 (5 bases). The germline V gene encodes CDR1 SGHTA and CDR2 FQGTGA. The V end was cut by 3 bases, the J end by 4 bases, with 9 bases between. The CDR3 is made up of 13 amino acids. The CDR3 sequence: CASSFQGFYGYTF. DNA of the CDR3: TGTGCCAGCAGCTTTCAGGGATTCTATGGCTACACCTTC.

This clonotype was detected a few times. The chain carries TRBV4-3 and TRBJ1-2; D is undetermined. The CDR3 covers 14 residues. V lost 0 bases and J lost 7, with 12 bases in between. Looked up from germline, CDR1 is LGHNA and CDR2 is YSLEER. This chain's CDR3 is CASSQDRLGSGYTF. The CDR3 DNA sequence: TGCGCCAGCAGCCAAGATCGGCTTGGCAGTGGCTACACCTTC.

This clonotype was observed a few times. J is TRBJ1-1 and V is TRBV14; D remains ambiguous. V gave up 4 bases and J gave up 3 bases, with 15 bases separating them. CDR3 length equals 15 residues. Germline CDR1 is SGHDN and CDR2 is FVKESK. CDR3 DNA: TGTGCCAGCAGCCCCTCCCCGGGTGGGCACACTGAAGCTTTCTTT. Amino acids: CASSPSPGGHTEAFF.

The chain couples TRBV29-1 to TRBJ2-5, with 7 bases aligning to TRBD1. The assigned J gene may be wrong: the sequence end matches TRBJ2-7 better. The CDR3 spans 13 residues. Germline V gives CDR1 SQVTM, CDR2 ANQGSEA. The CDR3, as DNA: TGCAGCGTGTCCGGGACAGAGACCTACGAGCAGTACTTC. It is translated as CSVSGTETYEQYF.